This T cell receptor (beta chain) was retrieved from a study of identical twins. This clonotype was seen at least ten times. What it binds is unknown. V lost 6 bases and J 4 bases, leaving 11 bases between the germline ends. The length of the CDR3 is 13 residues. General study points: Researchers reported excess low generation probability among twin-shared out-of-frame alpha sequences.

TCRdb redid the calling of the 5' RACE reads with MiXCR, one entry per CDR3 protein. Among approximately 700,000 distinct CDR3 sequences listed, approximately 6% were seen once. V gene TRBV12-3 or TRBV12-4 combines with J gene TRBJ2-3, with D unclear. This TCR came from a man in his late teens or twenties in good health. The sequencing input was naive T cells sorted from blood. The CDR3 region is CASRALGSDTQYF. CDR3 in DNA: TGTGCCAGCAGGGCACTGGGCTCAGATACGCAGTATTTT.